These 4 T cell receptor beta chains originate from one sample sequenced in a study of beta chain features in type 1 diabetes. Broader study findings: There was a moderate but significant shortening of TCRB CDR3s in all four CD4+ subsets of Type 1 diabetes patients.

Sequencing targeted expressed TCRB transcripts, as all isolated RNA had been reverse transcribed. Measured with immunoSEQ multiplex PCR; TCRdb has only the in-frame clones, and not every one. The table lists about 240,000 clones, about 15% of them singletons, with just under 0.02% in the top ten. These receptors' antigens are unknown. Sequenced sample: naive CD4+ T cells from blood. The receptors were gathered from a man aged 30 to 39 with type 1 diabetes.

The chain joins TRBV5-4 to TRBJ2-5, with 7 positions matching TRBD1. After removal of 4 bases from V and 5 bases from J, the junction contained 8 bases not matched to a gene. This CDR3 is built from 14 residues. CDR1 and CDR2 from the germline V gene are SGHNT and YYREEE (reference sequence). CDR3 sequence reads: CASSVTGRWETQYF. In nucleotides, the CDR3 is TGTGCCAGCAGCGTGACAGGGCGGTGGGAGACCCAGTACTTC.

V and J are TRBV12-2 and TRBJ2-7; no check of the table's D call, TRBD1, against the DNA was made. TRBV12-2 is tagged as a pseudogene. The CDR3 runs 15 residues. For the CDR3, the DNA is TGTGCAAGTCGCTTAGTTCGGGACACCGCTCCGGAGCAGTACTTC. Its translation: CASRLVRDTAPEQYF.

This clone was picked up a small number of times. The chain uses TRBV6-5 and TRBJ1-1; TRBD1 agrees at 8 bases. Losses at the gene ends were 5 bases for V and 5 bases for J; bases not matched to a gene: 7. Germline CDR1 is MNHEY and CDR2 is SVGAGI. The CDR3 covers 14 residues. CDR3 bases: TGTGCCAGCAGTCCAGGACAGGGAAAGACTGAAGCTTTCTTT. Encoded protein: CASSPGQGKTEAFF.

This clone has just a few counts. The chain links TRBV5-6 to TRBJ2-2, with D possibly being TRBD1 (6 bases). Germline-derived CDR1 and CDR2 are SGHDT and YYEEEE. This CDR3 has 14 amino acids. Between the trimmed V and J ends, which lost 3 bases and 5 bases, there was a span of 11 bases. This CDR3 reads CASSSTQGTGELFF. The CDR3 DNA follows: TGTGCCAGCAGCTCCACCCAGGGGACCGGGGAGCTGTTTTTT.